This paragraph reports one T cell receptor (beta chain). Its specificity is unknown. These data are taken from a study of cytomegalovirus exposure and HLA in healthy donors. Study-level points and caveats: Reportedly, HLA-A and HLA-B alleles of most subjects were accurately predicted from TCR beta. In terms of immune exposure information, only CMV serostatus was available. Whilst most TCR sequences proved rare, a subset of public TCRs occurred across many donors.

13 Jbeta primers and 60 Vbeta primers were used for the PCR. Sequencing used immunoSEQ multiplex PCR; TCRdb keeps in-frame clones, though not all of them. Of under 200,000 clones listed, 75% to 90% are singletons. Deletions cut 4 bases from V and 3 bases from J, with 22 bases between. The CDR3 spans 18 residues. The germline V gene has CDR1 MNHNS and CDR2 SASEGT. The V gene is TRBV6-1, the J gene TRBJ1-5; no clear D gene. This receptor was taken from a woman under 40 in good health and CMV-seronegative. The sequenced sample consisted of PBMCs. The CDR3 reads CASSGVTSGWGDNQPQHF. CDR3 DNA: TGTGCCAGCAGTGGAGTAACCTCAGGATGGGGAGACAATCAGCCCCAGCATTTT.